A selection of T cell receptor beta chains follows, all from one sample in a study of post-analysis software for immune sequencing data. TCRdb re-derived calls from the PCR reads in MiXCR, one entry per CDR3 protein. The sample records roughly 730,000 distinct CDR3 sequences, about 27% being singletons. What was sequenced was blood. These receptors all come from a girl aged 5 to 17 with multiple sclerosis. The CDR3 runs from the conserved cysteine through the conserved F or W. A D gene is named only where the DNA matches it firmly. Clone size is not always given. Where it is, it says once, few, many or a class for expanded clones.

>TRBV20-1|NA|TRBD1
CSAKTGANTEAFF
>TRBV24-1|NA|NA
CATSGWRDEQYF
>TRBV11-1|NA|NA
CASSPRKGSGTKNIQYF
>TRBV5-1|NA|NA
CASSLGLVTYNSPLHF
>TRBV10-3|many|TRBD1
CAIRQGGTYYGYTF
>TRBV20-1|NA|NA
CSARVGLGNEQFF
>TRBV5-6|few|NA
CASGRDTQYF
>TRBV6-1|NA|NA
CASSEALAAAAYEQYF
>TRBV11-3|few|NA
CASSLFAYTEAFF
>TRBV7-9|NA|TRBD1
CAGIQGWSKAWVEQFF
>TRBV5-1|few|TRBD1
CASSWGTGGRGYTF
>TRBV9|NA|NA
CASGGDGGGELFF
>TRBV13|NA|NA
CASGLSGRETQYF
>TRBV6-5|few|NA
CASSGSYYNEQFF
>TRBV5-8|NA|TRBD1
CASSGGQGATHYEQYF
>TRBV15|few|TRBD1
CATSRGPGGFSGANVLTF
>TRBV4-2|NA|TRBD1
CASSQTPGQGKYGYTF
>TRBV20-1|few|TRBD2
CSAERTSGIMEQFF
>TRBV20-1|NA|NA
CSARPDSYGYTF
>TRBV5-1|few|TRBD2
CASSRLAGEGTDTQYF
>TRBV29-1|few|TRBD2
CSVVTSGGLEQYF
>TRBV12-2|NA|NA
CASRPTGQEKNIQYF
>TRBV14|few|NA
CASSHRTHLYDEQFF
>TRBV20-1|NA|TRBD2
CSARKGTSGADTQYF
>TRBV3-1|few|NA
CASSRREGIGTDTQYF
>TRBV20-1|NA|NA
CSARDLGESFEQFF
>TRBV12-3/TRBV12-4|NA|NA
CASSRFGGANVLTF
>TRBV6-5|NA|TRBD2
CASSYFSGYQETQYF
>TRBV5-1|NA|NA
CASSLGDPFSKNIQYF
>TRBV10-2|many|NA
CASSGAGDEQYF
>TRBV7-9|NA|NA
CASSLGTSVYGYTF
>TRBV5-1|NA|NA
CASTPRSGSYNEQFF
>TRBV27|few|TRBD1
CASSSNSLGTANYGYTF
>TRBV5-6|NA|TRBD1
CASSHWVWTGSYNEQFF
>TRBV7-9|NA|NA
CASSLEGAAPREQYF
>TRBV4-1|NA|NA
CASSQAMSGSGQPQHF
>TRBV4-2|NA|NA
CASSHRDTRPNTEAFF
>TRBV5-1|few|NA
CASSTGQNTEAFF
>TRBV4-3|NA|NA
CASSEGQDTQYF
>TRBV6-1|NA|NA
CASSGPPVQGGEPGTEAFF
>TRBV20-1|few|TRBD1
CSATAQGDNGYTF
>TRBV10-3|few|NA
CAISEQGDTQYF
>TRBV20-1|NA|NA
CSAGNPRTPSYNEQYF
>TRBV6-5|NA|TRBD1
CASSRTGHQPQHF
>TRBV7-2|NA|NA
CASSLVFFGGSSPLHF
>TRBV5-1|NA|NA
CASRASKETQYF
>TRBV29-1|NA|TRBD2
CSVTGTSSTDTQYF
>TRBV7-2|NA|NA
CASSLTSYGYTF
>TRBV27|NA|TRBD2
CASTLSGRNNEQFF
>TRBV7-7|NA|TRBD2
CASSSGLAGASSSYNEQFF
>TRBV4-3|many|TRBD2
CASSQGTSGTYEQYF
>TRBV11-2|few|NA
CASSSLRSGPYEQYF
>TRBV7-2|many|TRBD2
CASSLQLAGDTQYF
>TRBV6-5|NA|TRBD2
CASNYSMVAGDPTDTQYF